These 26 T cell receptor beta chains originate from one sample sequenced in a study of lymphopenia after photon versus proton radiotherapy. Sequencing was performed with immunoSEQ multiplex PCR; in TCRdb, only in-frame clones are kept and a portion is missing. The sample lists approximately 29,000 clones, under 90% occurring once. Sequenced material: peripheral blood, taken from a patient treated with proton-based radiotherapy. All receptors derive from a woman between 70 and 85 years old with pancreatic cancer.

This clone was picked up one time. The chain recombines TRBV5-1 with TRBJ1-4, with D maybe TRBD1 (5 bases). V was pared by 4 bases and J by 1 base, with 11 bases between. This CDR3 has 15 amino acids. Germline V gives CDR1 SGHRS, CDR2 YFSETQ. The CDR3 bases are TGCGCCAGCAGCACGGGGGGGAGAACTAATGAAAAACTGTTTTTT. Protein product: CASSTGGRTNEKLFF.

This clone has only a few counts. V gene TRBV18 combines with J gene TRBJ1-1; TRBD1 matches 8 bases. Per germline, CDR1 KGHSH and CDR2 LQKENI. Unmatched junction bases numbered 5, after V lost 4 bases and J lost 7 bases. There are 13 residues in the CDR3. The CDR3 spells CASSRGQDLEAFF. CDR3 nucleotides: TGTGCCAGCTCACGGGGACAGGACCTTGAAGCTTTCTTT.

The chain carries TRBV19 and TRBJ1-3, with D unresolved. V was clipped by 6 bases and J by 0 bases, with 6 bases between them. The CDR3 sequence is 13 residues long. Germline V gene lookup returns CDR1 LNHDA and CDR2 SQIVND (reference sequence). The DNA for the CDR3 is TGTGCCAGTAGGTGGAGCTCTGGAAACACCATATATTTT. It translates to CASRWSSGNTIYF.

The V gene is TRBV18, the J gene TRBJ2-2; D remains ambiguous. Germline V gives CDR1 KGHSH, CDR2 LQKENI. The ends were cut back, 0 bases at V and 1 base at J, with 6 bases in the middle. This CDR3 has 15 amino acids. The CDR3: CASSPPARNTGELFF. In nucleotides, the CDR3 is TGTGCCAGCTCACCACCCGCCAGGAACACCGGGGAGCTGTTTTTT.

The V and J genes are TRBV5-1 and TRBJ2-4; D could derive from TRBD1 or TRBD2 (5 bases each). The CDR3 has 18 residues. Trimming removed 1 base at V and 0 bases at J, with 17 bases between. Germline CDR1 is SGHRS and CDR2 is YFSETQ. The CDR3: CASSLRGYTREAKNIQYF. In DNA, the CDR3 is TGCGCCAGCAGCTTGAGGGGCTATACTCGGGAAGCCAAAAACATTCAGTACTTC.

DNA of the CDR3: TGTGCCACCAGCAGAGATCGCCTGAGTGCCCCCAGCGAGCAGTTCTTC. Translated: CATSRDRLSAPSEQFF. The chain couples TRBV15 to TRBJ2-1; D remains ambiguous. The CDR3 length is 16 residues. Looked up from germline, CDR1 is LNHNV and CDR2 is YYDKDF (reference sequence). V was cut by 0 bases and J by 10 bases, with 19 bases left in between. Full variable domain (remainder filled in from reference TRBV15 and TRBJ2-1): DAMVIQNPRYQVTQFGKPVTLSCSQTLNHNVMYWYQQKSSQAPKLLFHYYDKDFNNEADTPDNFQSRRPNTSFCFLDIRSPGLGDTAMYLCATSRDRLSAPSEQFFGPGTRLTVL.

V gene TRBV11-1 combines with J gene TRBJ2-1; tentative D call: TRBD2 (5 bases). V was trimmed by 6 bases and J by 0 bases, leaving 6 bases between them. CDR3 length: 13 residues. Germline V CDR1 and CDR2: SGHAT, FQDESV (reference sequence). CDR3: CASRGSSYNEQFF. The CDR3 nucleotides read TGTGCCAGCAGGGGGAGCTCCTACAATGAGCAGTTCTTC.

The V and J genes are TRBV5-4 and TRBJ1-2, with a weak D call TRBD1 (6 bases). V gave up 0 bases and J gave up 3 bases, with 9 bases separating them. Per germline, CDR1 SGHNT and CDR2 YYREEE (reference sequence). The CDR3 runs to 14 residues. This CDR3 is CASSLAGADYGYTF. Here the CDR3 DNA reads TGTGCCAGCAGCTTGGCAGGGGCGGACTATGGCTACACCTTC.

This chain joins TRBV30 and TRBJ2-7; D gene unclear. From germline, CDR1 is GTSNPN and CDR2 SVGIG (reference sequence). The V and J ends lost 2 bases and 2 bases respectively, with 4 bases between them. CDR3 length: 11 amino acids. This chain's CDR3 is CAWSPAYEQYF. The CDR3 DNA follows: TGTGCCTGGAGTCCCGCCTACGAGCAGTACTTC.

V and J are TRBV11-2 and TRBJ2-1, with 7 bases matching TRBD1. The CDR3 is made up of 17 amino acids. J was trimmed by 0 bases and V by 6 bases; bases with no gene match: 11. Germline V gene sequence: CDR1 SGHAT, CDR2 FQNNGV. The CDR3, as DNA: TGTGCCAGCAGACCTACCTCCTACAGGGGCTCCTACAATGAGCAGTTCTTC. Translated, it gives CASRPTSYRGSYNEQFF.

This clone was found once. V is TRBV30 and J is TRBJ1-2, with D unclear. CDR3 length: 15 residues. Germline CDR1 reads GTSNPN; CDR2 reads SVGIG (reference sequence). Trimming shortened V by 0 bases and J by 6 bases, and 17 bases separated the two germline ends. The CDR3 DNA reads as TGTGCCTGGAGTGTACGAGGGTTTCAGCGAGATGGCTACACCTTC. Encoded protein: CAWSVRGFQRDGYTF. The entire variable domain, with the rest obtained from reference TRBV30 and TRBJ1-2, is as follows: SQTIHQWPATLVQPVGSPLSLECTVEGTSNPNLYWYRQAAGRGLQLLFYSVGIGQISSEVPQNLSASRPQDRQFILSSKKLLLSDSGFYLCAWSVRGFQRDGYTFGSGTRLTVV.

The CDR3 here is CAWSVTYRGPPGYTF. CDR3 nucleotides: TGTGCCTGGAGTGTAACTTACAGGGGACCCCCTGGCTACACCTTC. The rearrangement links TRBV30 to TRBJ1-2; 7 nucleotides line up with TRBD1. Trimming took 0 bases from V and 7 from J; bases not matched to a gene: 11. The CDR3 runs to 15 residues. Germline V CDR1 and CDR2: GTSNPN, SVGIG (reference sequence).

The chain is built from TRBV19 and TRBJ1-5; 8 nucleotides line up with TRBD1. Trimming removed 9 bases from V and 3 bases from J; junction bases left unmatched: 10. CDR1 is LNHDA, CDR2 SQIVND, per germline (reference sequence). The CDR3 runs to 15 residues. The CDR3 reads CASLGRGQDNQPQHF. CDR3 nucleotide sequence: TGTGCCAGCCTGGGGAGGGGACAGGACAATCAGCCCCAGCATTTT. The full variable domain, rest sourced from reference TRBV19 and TRBJ1-5, is DGGITQSPKYLFRKEGQNVTLSCEQNLNHDAMYWYRQDPGQGLRLIYYSQIVNDFQKGDIAEGYSVSREKKESFPLTVTSAQKNPTAFYLCASLGRGQDNQPQHFGDGTRLSIL.

This clone was picked up one time. This rearrangement joins TRBV10-3 to TRBJ1-1, with D possibly TRBD1 on 5 matching bases. The length of the CDR3 is 15 residues. V was trimmed by 0 bases and J by 7 bases, leaving 15 bases between them. The germline V gene encodes CDR1 ENHRY and CDR2 SYGVKD. The CDR3, as DNA: TGTGCCATCAGTGAGTCGATCGCAGGGATTGGTGAAGCTTTCTTT. This encodes CAISESIAGIGEAFF.

V gene TRBV27 combines with J gene TRBJ2-1, with 8 bases identical to TRBD2. CDR1 and CDR2 (germline): MNHEY, SMNVEV (reference sequence). The CDR3 runs to 14 residues. After removal of 5 bases from V and 11 bases from J, the junction contained 11 bases not matched to a gene. The CDR3 bases are TGTGCCAGCAGTACGACTAGCGCGACACTCAAGCAGTTCTTC. It translates to CASSTTSATLKQFF.

This rearrangement joins TRBV4-3 to TRBJ1-2; unclear D gene. V lost 1 base and J 4 bases, leaving 13 bases between the germline ends. The germline V gene encodes CDR1 LGHNA and CDR2 YSLEER. The CDR3 has 15 amino acids. The CDR3 DNA reads as TGCGCCAGCAGCCAAGTAAATGGGCCTCTCTATGGCTACACCTTC. Protein: CASSQVNGPLYGYTF.

This clone was detected only once. The V gene is TRBV7-2, the J gene TRBJ2-5; D is unresolved. CDR1 is SGHTA and CDR2 is FQGNSA in the germline V gene. The ends were cut back, 3 bases at V and 5 bases at J, with 10 bases in the middle. CDR3 length equals 13 residues. The CDR3: CASSFSYMETQYF. Here the CDR3 DNA reads TGTGCCAGCAGCTTCTCCTATATGGAGACCCAGTACTTC.

The J gene is TRBJ2-2, the V gene TRBV28; no firm D call. The length of the CDR3 is 14 residues. Between the trimmed V and J ends, which lost 5 bases and 2 bases, there was a span of 9 bases. Germline V gene lookup returns CDR1 MDHEN and CDR2 SYDVKM. This CDR3 is CASSNPQNTGELFF. The CDR3 DNA follows: TGTGCCAGCAGTAATCCCCAAAACACCGGGGAGCTGTTTTTT.

V gene TRBV30 combines with J gene TRBJ1-2; no reliable D call. Germline assignment: CDR1 GTSNPN and CDR2 SVGIG (reference sequence). This CDR3 is 14 amino acids long. Trimming left V 0 bases short and J 4 bases short, with 12 bases between. The CDR3 DNA follows: TGTGCCTGGAGTGTGGGTAGATCCACCTATGGCTACACCTTC. Translating it yields CAWSVGRSTYGYTF.

The chain has TRBV7-3 and TRBJ1-1, with 10 positions matching TRBD1. V shed 5 bases and J 3 bases; nucleotides not matched to a gene: 12. Germline-derived CDR1 and CDR2 are SGHTA and FQGTGA. CDR3 length equals 17 residues. The CDR3 is CASSPGQGVFSDTEAFF. CDR3 nucleotide sequence: TGTGCCAGCAGCCCTGGACAGGGGGTCTTTAGTGACACTGAAGCTTTCTTT.

The rearrangement joins TRBV9 to TRBJ1-3, with D unclear. The germline V gene has CDR1 SGDLS and CDR2 YYNGEE. V dropped 3 bases and J dropped 2 bases, with 12 bases sitting between them. The CDR3 is made up of 15 amino acids. CDR3 coding DNA: TGTGCCAGCAGCGACGTGGCTGGGCCTGGAAACACCATATATTTT. It is translated as CASSDVAGPGNTIYF.

This chain joins TRBV28 and TRBJ1-1; 7 bases are shared with TRBD1. From germline, CDR1 is MDHEN and CDR2 SYDVKM. V shed 4 bases and J 6 bases; nucleotides not matched to a gene: 11. This CDR3 is 15 amino acids long. Written as DNA, the CDR3 is TGTGCCAGCAGTTCAGACAGGGAATATCTACCTGAAGCTTTCTTT. As protein: CASSSDREYLPEAFF.

This chain uses TRBV18 with TRBJ2-7; possibly TRBD2 for D (5 bases). Trimming removed 2 bases at V and 9 bases at J, with 8 bases between. The CDR3 runs to 11 residues. In germline, CDR1 is KGHSH, CDR2 LQKENI. CDR3 bases: TGTGCCAGCTCACCAGGCGAGGGGCAGTACTTC. Protein sequence: CASSPGEGQYF.

This clone qualifies as large. The V gene is TRBV7-2, the J gene TRBJ2-7; TRBD1 is a possible D gene (6 bases). CDR1 and CDR2 from the germline V gene are SGHTA and FQGNSA. V was cut by 3 bases and J by 6 bases, with 9 bases left in between. This CDR3 spans 12 amino acids. The CDR3 DNA sequence: TGTGCCAGCAGCTTGGGGGCGCCCGAGCAGTACTTC. Protein product: CASSLGAPEQYF.

CDR3 DNA sequence: TGTGCCAGCAGTTACTTGGCGGGAAATAGTCACAATGAGCAGTTCTTC. This gives the protein CASSYLAGNSHNEQFF. The J gene is TRBJ2-1, the V gene TRBV6-5, with D perhaps matching TRBD2 (6 bases). The V end lost 1 base, the J end lost 5 bases, and 15 bases lay between the germline ends. Germline CDR1 is MNHEY and CDR2 is SVGAGI. This CDR3 contains 16 residues.

This chain connects TRBV28 to TRBJ2-7; TRBD2 might be the D (6 bases). V lost 6 bases and J 3 bases, leaving 15 bases between the germline ends. Germline V gives CDR1 MDHEN, CDR2 SYDVKM. The CDR3 sequence is 14 residues long. The CDR3 DNA sequence: TGTGCCAGCAGCCTCCGGGACTTCAGCTACGAGCAGTACTTC. It specifies CASSLRDFSYEQYF.